This TCR beta chain was profiled in a study of OX40 agonist ivuxolimab in advanced cancers. General study points: Expanded clones tended on average to be more numerous among CD8+ T cells than CD4+.

About this clone itself: Antigen specificity is unknown.

The repertoire was sequenced with immunoSEQ multiplex PCR; TCRdb's copy has only in-frame clones and lacks some. The sample lists around 16,000 clones; roughly 81% were seen once. This sequence originates from an adult with an advanced solid tumor such as melanoma, head and neck, liver or kidney cancer. The sequencing here drew on CD4+ or CD8+ T cells sorted from blood, taken in a trial of the OX40 agonist ivuxolimab.

The CDR3 reads CASSRSRTEEQYF. CDR3 sequence (DNA): TGTGCCAGCAGCCGATCTCGGACTGAGGAGCAGTACTTC. The chain combines TRBV7-6 with TRBJ2-7, with D perhaps TRBD2 (5 bases). CDR1 and CDR2 from the germline V gene are SGHVS and FNYEAQ. There are 13 residues in the CDR3. The ends were cut back, 5 bases at V and 7 bases at J, with 15 bases in the middle.